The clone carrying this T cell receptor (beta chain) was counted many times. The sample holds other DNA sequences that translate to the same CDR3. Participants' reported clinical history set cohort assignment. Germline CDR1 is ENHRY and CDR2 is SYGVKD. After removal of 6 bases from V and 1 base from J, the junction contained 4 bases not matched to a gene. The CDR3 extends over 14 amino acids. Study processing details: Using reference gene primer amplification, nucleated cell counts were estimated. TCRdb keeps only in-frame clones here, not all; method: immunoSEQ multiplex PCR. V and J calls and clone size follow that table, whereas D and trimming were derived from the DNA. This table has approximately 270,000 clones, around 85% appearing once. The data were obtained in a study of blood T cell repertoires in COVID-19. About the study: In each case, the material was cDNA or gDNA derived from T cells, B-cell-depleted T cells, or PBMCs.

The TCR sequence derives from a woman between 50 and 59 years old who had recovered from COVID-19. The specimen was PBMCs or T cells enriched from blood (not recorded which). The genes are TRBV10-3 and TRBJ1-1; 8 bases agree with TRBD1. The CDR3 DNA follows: TGTGCCATCAGCGAGACAGGGGAGAACACTGAAGCTTTCTTT. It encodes CAISETGENTEAFF.